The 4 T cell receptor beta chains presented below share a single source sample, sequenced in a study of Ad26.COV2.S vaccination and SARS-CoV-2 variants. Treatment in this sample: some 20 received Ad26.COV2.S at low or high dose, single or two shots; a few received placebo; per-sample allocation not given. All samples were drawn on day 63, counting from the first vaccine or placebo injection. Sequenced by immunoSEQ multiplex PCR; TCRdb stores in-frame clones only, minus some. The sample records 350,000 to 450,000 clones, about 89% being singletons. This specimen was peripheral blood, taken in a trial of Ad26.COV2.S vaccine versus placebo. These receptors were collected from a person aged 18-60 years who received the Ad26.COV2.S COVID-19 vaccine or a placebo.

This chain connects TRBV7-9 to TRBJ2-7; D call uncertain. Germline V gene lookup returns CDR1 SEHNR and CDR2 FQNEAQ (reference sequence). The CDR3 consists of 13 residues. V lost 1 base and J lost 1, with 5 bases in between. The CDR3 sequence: CASSLGRSYEQYF. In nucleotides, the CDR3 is TGTGCCAGCAGCTTAGGTCGGTCCTACGAGCAGTACTTC.

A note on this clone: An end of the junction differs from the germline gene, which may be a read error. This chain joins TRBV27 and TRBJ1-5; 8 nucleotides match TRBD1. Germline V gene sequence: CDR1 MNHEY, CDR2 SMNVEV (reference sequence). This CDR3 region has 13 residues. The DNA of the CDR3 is TGTGCCAGCAGTGACAGGGGCAAGCAGCCCCAGCATTTT. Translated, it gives CASSDRGKQPQHF.

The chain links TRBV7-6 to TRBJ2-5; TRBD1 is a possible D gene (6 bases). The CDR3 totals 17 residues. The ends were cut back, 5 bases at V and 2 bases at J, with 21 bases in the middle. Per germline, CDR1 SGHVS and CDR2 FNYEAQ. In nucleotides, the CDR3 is TGTGCCAGCAGCGGACGTAGTACAGGGAGAGTGCAAGAGACCCAGTACTTC. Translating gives CASSGRSTGRVQETQYF.

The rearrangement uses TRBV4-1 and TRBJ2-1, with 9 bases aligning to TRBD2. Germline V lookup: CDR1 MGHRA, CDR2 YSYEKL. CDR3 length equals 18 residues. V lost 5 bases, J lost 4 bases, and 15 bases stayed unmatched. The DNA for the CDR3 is TGCGCCAGCAGCGACAGTTCGATAACTAGCGGGCCATACAATGAGCAGTTCTTC. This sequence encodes CASSDSSITSGPYNEQFF.